These T cell receptor beta chains were read from a single sample in a study of tumor and adjacent non-tumor tissue in lung cancer. TCRdb called the multiplex PCR reads again in MiXCR, with one record for every CDR3 protein. The sample lists 120,000 or so distinct CDR3 sequences, under 90% occurring once. Specimen: lung tumor tissue. The receptors here all came from a man in his 70s with non-small cell lung cancer. Both conserved end residues are part of each CDR3. A D gene is named only where the DNA matches it firmly. The listing skips clone size in some rows; elsewhere it reads once, few, many or a size class.

CASSQDPAGAECNEQFF	TGCGCTAGCAGCCAAGACCCAGCGGGAGCTGAATGCAATGAGCAATTCTTC	few	TRBD2	TRBV4-3	TRBJ2-1
CASSYVRGTYEQYF	TGTGCCAGCAGTTACGTGAGGGGGACCTACGAGCAGTACTTC	large	.	TRBV6-5	TRBJ2-7
CASSLADRLSGSNVLTF	TGTGCCAGCAGCTTGGCCGATAGACTCTCTGGGAGCAACGTCCTGACTTTC	.	.	TRBV5-5	TRBJ2-6
CDSSELSRGAHQLQHF	TGTGACAGCAGTGAACTTTCGAGGGGCGCGCATCAGCTCCAGCATTTT	once	.	TRBV6-1	TRBJ1-5
CSVLQAGTYGYTF	TGCAGCGTTCTCCAAGCGGGAACCTATGGTTACACCTTC	.	.	TRBV29-1	TRBJ1-2
CASTSYSLSTRTGVKLFF	TGTGCCAGCACTTCATATTCCCTTTCAACTCGGACAGGGGTTAAACTGTTTTTT	.	TRBD1	TRBV12-3/TRBV12-4	TRBJ1-4
CASSYVRGTYKQYF	TGTGCCAGCAGTTATGTGAGGGGGACCTACAAGCAGTATTTC	.	.	TRBV6-5	TRBJ2-7
CSAKPYFQTGQESQYF	TGCAGCGCCAAGCCCTACTTCCAGACAGGTCAAGAGAGCCAATATTTC	.	.	TRBV29-1	TRBJ2-5
CARSLPEQGQLWEPYNEQFF	TGTGCCAGAAGTCTCCCTGAGCAGGGGCAGTTGTGGGAGCCCTACAATGAGCAGTTCTTC	once	.	TRBV28	TRBJ2-1
CSVADRSHETQYF	TGCAGCGTGGCCGACAGGTCCCATGAGACCCAGTACTTT	.	.	TRBV29-1	TRBJ2-5
CASSLWGQANTGALF	TGCGCCAGCAGCCTCTGGGGACAGGCGAACACTGGAGCTCTCTTT	once	TRBD1	TRBV4-1	TRBJ1-1
CASSADISTDTQYF	TGTGCCAGCAGTGCGGACATCAGCACAGATACGCAGTATTTT	.	.	TRBV2	TRBJ2-3
CASSLDSQFGKLFF	TGTGCCAGCAGCCTGGACAGCCAGTTCGGGAAGCTGTTTTTT	.	.	TRBV11-2	TRBJ2-2
CASSPPAGTPTYEQYF	TGTGCCAGCAGCCCCCCCGCCGGGACACCAACCTACGAGCAGTACTTC	large	.	TRBV11-2	TRBJ2-7
CASSRSITDRVGTQYF	TGTGCCAGCAGCCGTTCCATTACCGACAGAGTAGGGACCCAGTACTTC	many	.	TRBV5-6	TRBJ2-5